Shown below are 6 T cell receptor beta chains from a single sample sequenced in a study of blood T cell repertoires in COVID-19. Data came from immunoSEQ multiplex PCR; TCRdb stores just in-frame clones and leaves some out. The sample carries 250,000 or so clones, 85% to 90% recorded once. The sample comprised peripheral blood. Receptor source: a woman in her forties who had recovered from COVID-19.

J is TRBJ1-2 and V is TRBV19; 11 nucleotides line up with TRBD1. The J segment lost 0 bases and the V segment lost 4 bases, leaving 4 bases of the junction unmatched. This CDR3 is built from 16 residues. Germline loops: CDR1 LNHDA, CDR2 SQIVND (reference sequence). The CDR3 sequence: CASSKPGQGANYGYTF. CDR3 DNA: TGTGCCAGTAGTAAACCGGGACAGGGGGCTAACTATGGCTACACCTTC.

This clone was picked up one time. CDR3 in amino acids: CASSPRVVRTYEQYV. The CDR3 DNA reads TGTGCCAGCAGCCCGCGGGTAGTTCGCACCTACGAGCAGTACGTC. The V call is TRBV14, the J call TRBJ2-7; D may be TRBD2 (5 bases). The germline V and J ends were trimmed by 4 bases and 2 bases, with 15 bases remaining between them. The CDR3 runs to 15 residues. CDR1 and CDR2 from the germline V gene are SGHDN and FVKESK.

This clone was seen a few times. The chain joins TRBV7-7 to TRBJ2-5; D gene uncertain. CDR3 length: 14 amino acids. Germline CDR1 and CDR2: SSHAT and FNYEAQ (reference sequence). The ends were cut back, 5 bases at V and 5 bases at J, with 15 bases in the middle. Written as DNA, the CDR3 is TGTGCCAGCAGCCCCTCGGGTTCTTGGGAGACCCAGTACTTC. Translated: CASSPSGSWETQYF.

CDR3 coding DNA: TGTGCCAGCAGTTACTCAAGGGCCAGGGGTTCACCCCTCCACTTT. Residues: CASSYSRARGSPLHF. This chain connects TRBV6-2 or TRBV6-3 to TRBJ1-6; perhaps TRBD1 as D (6 bases). The CDR3 runs 15 residues. CDR1 is MNHEY and CDR2 is SVGEGT in the germline V gene. Trimming took off 0 bases at V and 9 bases at J, with 12 bases between the two ends.

The chain employs TRBV11-2 and TRBJ2-2, with D possibly matching TRBD1 (5 bases). The CDR3 runs to 17 residues. V dropped 4 bases and J dropped 0 bases, with 15 bases sitting between them. Germline CDR1 SGHAT, CDR2 FQNNGV. CDR3 protein: CASSSPPGRTNTGELFF. CDR3 in DNA: TGTGCCAGCAGCTCCCCCCCAGGGCGGACGAACACCGGGGAGCTGTTTTTT.

V usage is TRBV7-2 and J usage is TRBJ1-2, with D hard to call. Between the trimmed V and J ends, which lost 7 bases and 2 bases, there was a span of 14 bases. Germline-derived CDR1 and CDR2 are SGHTA and FQGNSA. This CDR3 has 14 amino acids. The CDR3 loop reads CASTFGGANYGYTF. CDR3 sequence (DNA): TGTGCCAGCACCTTCGGTGGAGCGAACTATGGCTACACCTTC. Together with reference TRBV7-2 and TRBJ1-2, the CDR3 gives the full variable domain: GAGVSQSPSNKVTEKGKDVELRCDPISGHTALYWYRQSLGQGLEFLIYFQGNSAPDKSGLPSDRFSAERTGGSVSTLTIQRTQQEDSAVYLCASTFGGANYGYTFGSGTRLTVV.